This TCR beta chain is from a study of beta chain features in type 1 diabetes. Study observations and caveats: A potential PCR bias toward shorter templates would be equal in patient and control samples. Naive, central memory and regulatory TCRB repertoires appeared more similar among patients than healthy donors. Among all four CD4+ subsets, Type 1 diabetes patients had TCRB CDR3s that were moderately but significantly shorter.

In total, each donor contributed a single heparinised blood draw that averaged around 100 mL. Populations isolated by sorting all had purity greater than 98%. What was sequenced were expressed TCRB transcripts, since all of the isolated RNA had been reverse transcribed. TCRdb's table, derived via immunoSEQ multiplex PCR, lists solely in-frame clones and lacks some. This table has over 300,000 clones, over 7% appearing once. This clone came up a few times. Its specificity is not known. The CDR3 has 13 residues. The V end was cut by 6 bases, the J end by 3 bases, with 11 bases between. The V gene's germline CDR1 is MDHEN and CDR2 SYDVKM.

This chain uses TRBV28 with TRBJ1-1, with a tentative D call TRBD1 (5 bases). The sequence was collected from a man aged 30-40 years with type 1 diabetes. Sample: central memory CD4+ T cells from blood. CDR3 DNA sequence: TGTGCCAGCAGAGGGCAGGGACACACTGAAGCTTTCTTT. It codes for CASRGQGHTEAFF.